This record concerns one TCR beta chain sequence. As yet, its antigen is unknown. This sample was taken from a study of cytomegalovirus exposure and HLA in healthy donors. Findings of the study overall: Only CMV serostatus was available as immune exposure information. A later analysis linked a missense variant in DCLRE1C to the trimming of TCR beta V and J genes. Cytomegalovirus status was reportedly diagnosed by the classifier with high sensitivity and specificity.

V trimming: 1 base; J trimming: 7 bases; junction bases outside the gene matches: 5. The CDR3 consists of 14 residues. The germline gives CDR1 SEHNR, CDR2 FQNEAQ (reference sequence). Amplification used 60 Vbeta primers and 13 Jbeta primers. The repertoire was sequenced with immunoSEQ multiplex PCR; TCRdb's copy has only in-frame clones and lacks some. The sample has 220,000 or so clones, around 75% seen once. The V call is TRBV7-9, the J call TRBJ2-7; 9 bases align to TRBD1. The sequencing sample was made of PBMCs. This sequence was found in a woman aged 25-40 years in good health and CMV-seronegative. This CDR3 is CASSLGQGGREQYF. CDR3 DNA: TGTGCCAGCAGCTTAGGACAGGGGGGGCGGGAGCAGTACTTC.